This T cell receptor (beta chain) derives from a study of blood T cell repertoires in COVID-19. Turning to the study itself: The United States, Italy and Spain provided the acute and convalescent COVID-19 samples. T cells, B-cell-depleted T cells, or PBMCs provided the cDNA or gDNA that served as material.

In this sample, this clone turned up a few times. Participant-reported clinical history was the basis for cohort assignment. The CDR3 length is 13 residues. CDR1 and CDR2 from the germline V gene are SGHKS and YYEKEE (reference sequence). The V and J ends lost 5 bases and 0 bases, in that order; junction bases with no gene match: 1. As processed by the authors: Cell counts per sample came from amplifying reference gene primers. Repertoires were generated with immunoSEQ multiplex PCR, while TCRdb's copy carries only in-frame clones and drops some. The V and J calls and clone size were taken over from that table, and D and trimming were inferred from the DNA. In the table there are around 330,000 clones, around 84% of which are singletons.

The specimen was PBMCs or T cells enriched from blood (not recorded which). This clonotype originated in a woman in her 30s who had been exposed to COVID-19. The V call is TRBV5-5, the J call TRBJ1-2; 7 nucleotides line up with TRBD1. CDR3 sequence (DNA): TGTGCCAGCAGGACAGGGTCTAACTATGGCTACACCTTC. Residues: CASRTGSNYGYTF.